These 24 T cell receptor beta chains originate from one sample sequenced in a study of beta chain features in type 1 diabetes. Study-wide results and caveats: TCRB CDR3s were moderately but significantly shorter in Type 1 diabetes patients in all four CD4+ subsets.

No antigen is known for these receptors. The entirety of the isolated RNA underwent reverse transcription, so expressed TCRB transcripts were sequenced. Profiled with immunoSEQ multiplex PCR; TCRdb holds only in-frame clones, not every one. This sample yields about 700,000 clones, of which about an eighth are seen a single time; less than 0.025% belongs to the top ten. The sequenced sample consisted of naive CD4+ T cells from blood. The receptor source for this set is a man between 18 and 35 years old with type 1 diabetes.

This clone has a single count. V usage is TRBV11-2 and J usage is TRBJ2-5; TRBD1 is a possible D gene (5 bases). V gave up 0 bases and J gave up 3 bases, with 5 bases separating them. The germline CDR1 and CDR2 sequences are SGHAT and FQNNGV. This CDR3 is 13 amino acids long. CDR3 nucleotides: TGTGCCAGCAGCTTAGACAGGGAAGAGACCCAGTACTTC. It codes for CASSLDREETQYF.

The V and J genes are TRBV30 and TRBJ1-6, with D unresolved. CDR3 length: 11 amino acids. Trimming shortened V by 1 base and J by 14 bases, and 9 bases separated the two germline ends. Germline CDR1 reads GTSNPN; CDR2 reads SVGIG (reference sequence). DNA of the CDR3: TGTGCCTGGAGTGACTCTCGGACCCTCCACTTT. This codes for CAWSDSRTLHF.

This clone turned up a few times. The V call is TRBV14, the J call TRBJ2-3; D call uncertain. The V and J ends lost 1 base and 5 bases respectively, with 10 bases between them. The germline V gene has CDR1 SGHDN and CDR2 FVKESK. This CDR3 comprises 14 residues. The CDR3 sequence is CASSQVILGDTQYF. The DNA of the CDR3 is TGTGCCAGCAGCCAAGTAATCTTGGGAGATACGCAGTATTTT.

The DNA of the CDR3 is TGTGCCAGCAGTTTATCCTGGGGGACGCCCTCTGGAAACACCATATATTTT. Translation: CASSLSWGTPSGNTIYF. The chain has TRBV27 and TRBJ1-3, with TRBD1 as a possible D gene (5 bases). Between the trimmed V and J ends, which lost 0 bases and 0 bases, there was a span of 12 bases. Germline values: CDR1 MNHEY, CDR2 SMNVEV (reference sequence). This CDR3 has 17 residues.

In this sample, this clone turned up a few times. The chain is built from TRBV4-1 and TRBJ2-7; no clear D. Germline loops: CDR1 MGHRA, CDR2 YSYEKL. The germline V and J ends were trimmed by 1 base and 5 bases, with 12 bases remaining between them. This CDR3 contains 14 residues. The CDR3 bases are TGCGCCAGCAGCCAAGGAAGGGTTTTCAACGAGCAGTACTTC. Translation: CASSQGRVFNEQYF.

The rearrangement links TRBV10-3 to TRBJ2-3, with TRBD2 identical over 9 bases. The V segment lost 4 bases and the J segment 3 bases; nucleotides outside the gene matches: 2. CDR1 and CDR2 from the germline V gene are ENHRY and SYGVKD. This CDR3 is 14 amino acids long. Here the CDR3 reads CAISVSGGTDTQYF. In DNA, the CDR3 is TGTGCCATCAGTGTTAGCGGGGGTACAGATACGCAGTATTTT.

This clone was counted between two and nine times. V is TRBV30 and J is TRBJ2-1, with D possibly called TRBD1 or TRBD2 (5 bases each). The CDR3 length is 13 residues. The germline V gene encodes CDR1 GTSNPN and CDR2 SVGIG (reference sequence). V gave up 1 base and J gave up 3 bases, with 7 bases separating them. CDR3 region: CAWSGDHYNEQFF. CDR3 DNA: TGTGCCTGGAGTGGGGACCACTACAATGAGCAGTTCTTC.

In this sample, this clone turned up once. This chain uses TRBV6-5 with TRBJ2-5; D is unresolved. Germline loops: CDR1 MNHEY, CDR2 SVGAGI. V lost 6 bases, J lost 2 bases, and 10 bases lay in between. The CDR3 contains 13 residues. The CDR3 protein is CASRTDWQETQYF. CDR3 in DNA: TGTGCCAGCAGGACCGACTGGCAAGAGACCCAGTACTTC.

As DNA, the CDR3 is TGTGCCAGCAAGAAGATTAATTCACCCCTCCACTTT. It yields the protein CASKKINSPLHF. The chain has TRBV6-6 and TRBJ1-6; D not resolved. The V end lost 7 bases, the J end lost 6 bases, and 7 bases lay between the germline ends. This CDR3 has 12 residues. Germline CDR1 reads MNHNY; CDR2 reads SVGAGI (reference sequence).

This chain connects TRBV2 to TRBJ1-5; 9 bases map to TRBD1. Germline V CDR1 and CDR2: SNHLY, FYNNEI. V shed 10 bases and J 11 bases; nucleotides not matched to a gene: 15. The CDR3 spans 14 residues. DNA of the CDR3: TGTGCCACCACAGACGGACAGGGGAGGGGGTCCCAGCATTTT. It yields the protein CATTDGQGRGSQHF.

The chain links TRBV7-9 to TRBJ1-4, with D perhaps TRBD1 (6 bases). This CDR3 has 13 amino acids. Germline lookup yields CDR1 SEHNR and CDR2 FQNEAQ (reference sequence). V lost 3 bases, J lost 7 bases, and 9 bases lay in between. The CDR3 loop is CASSLGALEKLFF. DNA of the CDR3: TGTGCCAGCAGCTTGGGGGCCCTTGAAAAACTGTTTTTT.

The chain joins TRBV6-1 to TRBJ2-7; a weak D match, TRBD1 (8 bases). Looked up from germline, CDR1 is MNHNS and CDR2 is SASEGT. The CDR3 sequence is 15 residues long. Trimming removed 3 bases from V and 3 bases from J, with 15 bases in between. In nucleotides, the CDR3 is TGTGCCAGCAGTGACGGGGGGACAGGAAACTACGAGCAGTACTTC. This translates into CASSDGGTGNYEQYF.

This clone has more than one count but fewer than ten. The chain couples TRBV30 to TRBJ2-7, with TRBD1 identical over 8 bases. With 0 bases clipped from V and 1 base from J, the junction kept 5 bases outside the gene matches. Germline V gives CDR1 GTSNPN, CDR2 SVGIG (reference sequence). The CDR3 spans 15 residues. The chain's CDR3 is CAWSVQWDRSYEQYF. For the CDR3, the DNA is TGTGCCTGGAGTGTACAGTGGGACAGGTCCTACGAGCAGTACTTC.

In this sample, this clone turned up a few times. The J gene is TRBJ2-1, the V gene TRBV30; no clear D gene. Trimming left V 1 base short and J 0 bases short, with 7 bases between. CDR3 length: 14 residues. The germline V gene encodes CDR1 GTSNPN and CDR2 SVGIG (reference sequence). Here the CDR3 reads CAWSGGFSYNEQFF. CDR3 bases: TGTGCCTGGAGTGGGGGATTCTCCTACAATGAGCAGTTCTTC.

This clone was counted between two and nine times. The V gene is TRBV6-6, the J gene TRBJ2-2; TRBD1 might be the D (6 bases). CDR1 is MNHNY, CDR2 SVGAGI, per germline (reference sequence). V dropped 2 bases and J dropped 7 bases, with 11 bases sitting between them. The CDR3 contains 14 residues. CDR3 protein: CASSYVQGNGELFF. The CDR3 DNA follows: TGTGCCAGCAGTTACGTACAGGGAAACGGGGAGCTGTTTTTT.

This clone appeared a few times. The CDR3 here is CASKGTASTEAFF. The CDR3 DNA reads TGTGCCAGCAAAGGGACAGCGAGCACTGAAGCTTTCTTT. The V call is TRBV2, the J call TRBJ1-1; 7 bases match TRBD1. This CDR3 is built from 13 residues. The V gene end was trimmed by 7 bases and the J gene end by 4 bases; junction bases not matched to a gene: 6. CDR1 and CDR2 (germline): SNHLY, FYNNEI.

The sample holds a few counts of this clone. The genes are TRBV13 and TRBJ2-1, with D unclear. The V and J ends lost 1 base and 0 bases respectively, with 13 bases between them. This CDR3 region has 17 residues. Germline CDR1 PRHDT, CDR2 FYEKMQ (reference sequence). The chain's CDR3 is CASSLAVGESSYNEQFF. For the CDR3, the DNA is TGTGCCAGCAGCTTAGCCGTAGGAGAAAGCTCCTACAATGAGCAGTTCTTC.

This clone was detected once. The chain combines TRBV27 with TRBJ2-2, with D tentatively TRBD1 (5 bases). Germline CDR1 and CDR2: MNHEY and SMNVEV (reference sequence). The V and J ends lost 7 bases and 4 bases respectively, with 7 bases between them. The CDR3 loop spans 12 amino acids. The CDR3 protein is CASTGPTGELFF. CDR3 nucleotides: TGTGCCAGCACAGGGCCCACCGGGGAGCTGTTTTTT.

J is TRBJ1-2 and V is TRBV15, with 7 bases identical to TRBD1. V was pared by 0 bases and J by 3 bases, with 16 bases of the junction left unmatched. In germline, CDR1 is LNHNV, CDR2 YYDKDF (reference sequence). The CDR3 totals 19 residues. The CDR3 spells CATSREGSAQTGSYYGYTF. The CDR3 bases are TGTGCCACCAGCAGAGAGGGTTCGGCTCAGACAGGGTCCTACTATGGCTACACCTTC.

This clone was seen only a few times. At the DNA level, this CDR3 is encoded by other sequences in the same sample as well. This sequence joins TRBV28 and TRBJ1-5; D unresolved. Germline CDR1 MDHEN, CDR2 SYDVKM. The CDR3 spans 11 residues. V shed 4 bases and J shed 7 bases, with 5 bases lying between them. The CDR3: CASSSGQPQHF. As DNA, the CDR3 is TGTGCCAGCAGTTCGGGACAGCCCCAGCATTTT.

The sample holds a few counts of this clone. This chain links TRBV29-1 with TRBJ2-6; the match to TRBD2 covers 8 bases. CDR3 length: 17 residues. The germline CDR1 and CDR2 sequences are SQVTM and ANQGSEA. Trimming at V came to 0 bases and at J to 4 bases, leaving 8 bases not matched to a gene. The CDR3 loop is CSVEDAGGAPGANVLTF. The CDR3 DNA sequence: TGCAGCGTTGAAGATGCCGGGGGGGCTCCAGGGGCCAACGTCCTGACTTTC.

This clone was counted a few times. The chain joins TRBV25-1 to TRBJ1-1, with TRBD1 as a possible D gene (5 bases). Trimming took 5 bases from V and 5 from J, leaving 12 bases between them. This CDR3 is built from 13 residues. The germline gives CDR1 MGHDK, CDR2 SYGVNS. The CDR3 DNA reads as TGTGCCAGCAGTCCCCTGGGGGGGACTGAAGCTTTCTTT. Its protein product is CASSPLGGTEAFF. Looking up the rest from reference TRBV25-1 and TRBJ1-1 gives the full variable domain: EADIYQTPRYLVIGTGKKITLECSQTMGHDKMYWYQQDPGMELHLIHYSYGVNSTEKGDLSSESTVSRIRTEHFPLTLESARPSHTSQYLCASSPLGGTEAFFGQGTRLTVV.

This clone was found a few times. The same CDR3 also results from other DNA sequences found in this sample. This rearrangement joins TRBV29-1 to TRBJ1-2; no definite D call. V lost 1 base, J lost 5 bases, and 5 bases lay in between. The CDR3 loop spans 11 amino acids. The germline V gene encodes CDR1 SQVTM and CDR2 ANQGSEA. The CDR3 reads CSVEVGYGYTF. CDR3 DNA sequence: TGCAGCGTTGAAGTAGGGTATGGCTACACCTTC. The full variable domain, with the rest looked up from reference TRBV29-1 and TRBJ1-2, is SAVISQKPSRDICQRGTSLTIQCQVDSQVTMMFWYRQQPGQSLTLIATANQGSEATYESGFVIDKFPISRPNLTFSTLTVSNMSPEDSSIYLCSVEVGYGYTFGSGTRLTVV.

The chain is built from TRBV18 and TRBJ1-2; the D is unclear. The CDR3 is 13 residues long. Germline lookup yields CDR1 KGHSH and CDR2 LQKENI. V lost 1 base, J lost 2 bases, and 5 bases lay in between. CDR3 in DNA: TGTGCCAGCTCACCACTGGGCAACTATGGCTACACCTTC. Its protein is CASSPLGNYGYTF.